This T cell receptor beta chain originates from a study of T-cell memory formation after mild COVID-19. TCRdb itself ran the 5' RACE reads through MiXCR, one entry per CDR3 protein. In the table there are fewer than 550,000 distinct CDR3 sequences, around 18% of which are singletons. Study findings and constraints: Clones that contracted from day 15 to 85 were balanced CD4/CD8, while later expanders leaned CD4+.

This clonotype was recorded at least ten times. The antigen is unknown. The sequence derives from an adult woman who had mild COVID-19 (a few samples of this study predate the infection). Cell type and time point are not known. The sequencing input was PBMCs or a T cell subset sorted from them (not recorded which).

The CDR3 spells CASSYLVMSNSPLHF. In DNA, the CDR3 is TGTGCCAGCAGCTACCTCGTGATGAGTAATTCACCCCTCCACTTT. The J gene is TRBJ1-6, the V gene TRBV4-2; D is uncertain. Germline V gene lookup returns CDR1 LGHNA and CDR2 YNFKEQ. The CDR3 sequence is 15 residues long. V shed 5 bases and J shed 6 bases, with 14 bases lying between them.